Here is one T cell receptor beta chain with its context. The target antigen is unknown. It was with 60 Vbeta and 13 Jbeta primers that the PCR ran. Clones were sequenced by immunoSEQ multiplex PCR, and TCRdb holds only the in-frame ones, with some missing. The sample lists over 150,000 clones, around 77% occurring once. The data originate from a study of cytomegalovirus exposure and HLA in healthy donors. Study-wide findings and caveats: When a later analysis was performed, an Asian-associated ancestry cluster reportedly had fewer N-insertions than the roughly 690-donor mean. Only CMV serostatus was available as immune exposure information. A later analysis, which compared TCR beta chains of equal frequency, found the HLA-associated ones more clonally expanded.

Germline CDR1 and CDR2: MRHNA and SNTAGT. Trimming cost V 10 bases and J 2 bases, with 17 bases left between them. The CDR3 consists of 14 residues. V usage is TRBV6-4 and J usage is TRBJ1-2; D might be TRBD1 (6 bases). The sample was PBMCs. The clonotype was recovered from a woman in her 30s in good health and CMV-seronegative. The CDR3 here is CATSRGGANYGYTF. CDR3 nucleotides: TGTGCCACCTCCCGCGGGGGCGCGAACTATGGCTACACCTTC.